This TCR beta chain was observed in a study of cytomegalovirus exposure and HLA in healthy donors. Study background: When just under 400 donors were genotyped, more than 70% of them were found to fall in the Caucasian-associated ancestry cluster. Findings of the study overall: A prior analysis recorded that most TCR beta V segments were productive about 87% or about 30% of the time.

It was with 60 Vbeta and 13 Jbeta primers that the PCR ran. Under the authors' procedure: An analysis that came later counted 70 million to 100 million unique TCR beta chains, around 12 million shared. The table came from immunoSEQ multiplex PCR; TCRdb's copy has only in-frame clones and leaves some out. The V and J calls and the clone size are those of that table, but D and trimming were determined from the DNA. The data show some 87,000 clones, 60% to 80% seen once. Remarks on this clone: The antigen is not known.

Germline CDR1 reads SGHTA; CDR2 reads FQGTGA. There are 16 residues in the CDR3. The V and J ends lost 2 bases and 2 bases, in that order; junction bases with no gene match: 8. The TCR comes from a man aged 50 or older in good health and CMV-seropositive. The specimen was PBMCs. V is TRBV7-3 and J is TRBJ2-5; TRBD2 matches at 7 bases. In nucleotides, the CDR3 is TGTGCCAGCAGCTTAGGTATCGGCGGGGGACAAGAGACCCAGTACTTC. Protein product: CASSLGIGGGQETQYF.